This TCR beta chain is from a study of response to subunit inactivated influenza vaccine. Study findings and constraints: Authors proposed each seasonal influenza vaccination draws in few new T cells.

TCRdb re-called the RT-PCR reads with MiXCR, one entry per CDR3 protein. Of 250,000 to 350,000 distinct CDR3 sequences detected, 20% to 25% appear once; the ten largest clones hold approximately 10%. This CDR3 comprises 13 residues. The ends were cut back, 5 bases at V and 6 bases at J, with 10 bases in the middle. Per the germline V gene, CDR1 is SEHNR and CDR2 is FQNEAQ (reference sequence). This clonotype came up a few times. Its antigen is not known. The clonotype originates from a man aged 45-69 years who received an inactivated influenza vaccine. The chain joins TRBV7-9 to TRBJ1-4; D ambiguous. The sample was PBMCs from blood, taken less than 22 months after vaccination. This CDR3 is CASSPFLDEKLFF. DNA for the CDR3: TGTGCCAGCAGCCCTTTTTTGGATGAAAAACTGTTTTTT.